These 14 T cell receptor beta chains were sequenced from one sample in a study of blood T cell repertoires in COVID-19. Profiling relied on immunoSEQ multiplex PCR, and the TCRdb table lists in-frame clones only, not all of them. The repertoire holds over 150,000 clones, about four fifths seen once, with roughly 20% in the top ten. Sequencing was done on a sample of peripheral blood. These receptors all stem from a woman in her seventies who had recovered from COVID-19.

The CDR3 DNA reads TGTGCCAGCACCCCCGGGGGGGGGAAACTGTTTTTT. This sequence encodes CASTPGGGKLFF. The chain has TRBV6-5 and TRBJ1-4; weak D call: TRBD1 (5 bases). Germline CDR1 is MNHEY and CDR2 is SVGAGI. The CDR3 is made up of 12 amino acids. Trimming took off 7 bases at V and 11 bases at J, with 14 bases between the two ends.

The chain joins TRBV7-2 to TRBJ2-3; unclear D gene. The CDR3 is made up of 11 amino acids. Germline CDR1 is SGHTA and CDR2 is FQGNSA. Trimming removed 5 bases from V and 6 bases from J, with 6 bases in between. The CDR3 bases are TGTGCCAGCAGCCCACGGGATACGCAGTATTTT. Protein: CASSPRDTQYF.

This clone was recorded a few times. The chain's CDR3 is CASSTSGGPEQYF. CDR3 nucleotide sequence: TGTGCCAGCAGTACTAGCGGGGGTCCCGAGCAGTACTTC. This sequence joins TRBV7-3 and TRBJ2-7; TRBD2 aligns across 11 bases. CDR1 and CDR2 from the germline V gene are SGHTA and FQGTGA. The V and J ends lost 6 bases and 6 bases, in that order; junction bases with no gene match: 4. The CDR3 totals 13 residues.

This clone was detected only once. The chain links TRBV5-4 to TRBJ2-2, with 9 bases that match TRBD1. The CDR3 spans 14 residues. Germline V gene data show CDR1 as SGHNT and CDR2 as YYREEE (reference sequence). The CDR3 is CATEGQGNTGELFF. The CDR3 DNA follows: TGTGCGACCGAGGGACAGGGGAACACCGGGGAGCTGTTTTTT. The full variable domain, in which reference TRBV5-4 and TRBJ2-2 provide the parts outside the CDR3, is ETGVTQSPTHLIKTRGQQVTLRCSSQSGHNTVSWYQQALGQGPQFIFQYYREEENGRGNFPPRFSGLQFPNYSSELNVNALELDDSALYLCATEGQGNTGELFFGEGSRLTVL.

Notes on this clone: A read error may produce the germline difference seen at one junction end. CDR3: CASSPLSQGGYGYTF. The DNA of the CDR3 is TGTGCCAGCTCTCCACTGTCGCAGGGCGGCTATGGCTACACCTTC. V and J are TRBV18 and TRBJ1-2, with D possibly matching TRBD1 (5 bases). The CDR3 loop spans 15 amino acids. Germline V gene data show CDR1 as KGHSH and CDR2 as LQKENI.

The V call is TRBV7-9, the J call TRBJ1-5; a weak D match, TRBD1 (5 bases). Trimming took off 2 bases at V and 7 bases at J, with 9 bases between the two ends. Germline CDR1 and CDR2: SEHNR and FQNEAQ (reference sequence). This CDR3 comprises 13 residues. CDR3 protein: CASSLSGGQPQHF. The CDR3 coding sequence is TGTGCCAGCAGCTTATCGGGGGGGCAGCCCCAGCATTTT.

This sequence joins TRBV19 and TRBJ1-1; D is unclear. Trimming removed 3 bases from V and 1 base from J, with 9 bases in between. The CDR3 length is 14 residues. The germline V gene has CDR1 LNHDA and CDR2 SQIVND (reference sequence). Here the CDR3 reads CASSMAGTNTEAFF. In DNA form, the CDR3 reads TGTGCCAGTAGTATGGCAGGTACGAACACTGAAGCTTTCTTT.

The chain couples TRBV19 to TRBJ1-5; D is possibly TRBD1 (6 bases). The V gene's germline CDR1 is LNHDA and CDR2 SQIVND (reference sequence). Trimming removed 4 bases at V and 4 bases at J, with 11 bases between. The CDR3 totals 14 residues. The CDR3 coding sequence is TGTGCCAGTAGTAAAGACAGGTGGAATCAGCCCCAGCATTTT. Amino acid sequence: CASSKDRWNQPQHF.

The CDR3 region has the DNA TGTGCCAGCAGCCAGACAGGGGAGCCCTACAATGAGCAGTTCTTC. Its translation is CASSQTGEPYNEQFF. V usage is TRBV5-8 and J usage is TRBJ2-1; 8 nucleotides align to TRBD1. CDR3 length: 15 amino acids. With V trimmed by 4 bases and J by 2 bases, 5 bases remained unmatched. The germline V gene has CDR1 SGHTS and CDR2 YDEGEE.

This clone was picked up a small number of times. The rearrangement uses TRBV4-1 and TRBJ2-2, with no clear D. Germline V lookup: CDR1 MGHRA, CDR2 YSYEKL. The V end was cut by 1 base, the J end by 1 base, with 10 bases between. The CDR3 totals 16 residues. The chain's CDR3 is CASSQVAVGNTGELFF. CDR3 DNA: TGCGCCAGCAGCCAAGTGGCGGTTGGGAACACCGGGGAGCTGTTTTTT.

The CDR3 coding sequence is TGTGCCAGCAGGGGACAGGTCGGTTATGGCTACACCTTC. Translated: CASRGQVGYGYTF. The chain links TRBV11-2 to TRBJ1-2, with TRBD1 matching 8 bases. Germline V gene data show CDR1 as SGHAT and CDR2 as FQNNGV. The CDR3 totals 13 residues. Trimming cost V 6 bases and J 5 bases; bases outside gene matches: 5.

The chain uses TRBV7-8 and TRBJ1-3; TRBD1 might be the D (5 bases). Trimming pared 3 bases from V and 0 bases from J, leaving 9 bases between. Per germline, CDR1 SGHVS and CDR2 FQNEAQ. The CDR3 length is 15 residues. CDR3 coding DNA: TGTGCCAGCAGCTTTTGGGGCAGCTCTGGAAACACCATATATTTT. Amino acid sequence: CASSFWGSSGNTIYF.

This clone has a handful of counts. The J gene is TRBJ2-5, the V gene TRBV5-6, with D perhaps TRBD1 (6 bases). CDR3 length: 14 amino acids. V lost 4 bases and J 4 bases, leaving 14 bases between the germline ends. The germline CDR1 and CDR2 sequences are SGHDT and YYEEEE. CDR3 DNA sequence: TGTGCCAGCAGCCGGACAGCATCTCGAGAGACCCAGTACTTC. This encodes CASSRTASRETQYF.

The genes are TRBV19 and TRBJ1-1, with D possibly being TRBD1 (6 bases). The CDR3 sequence is 13 residues long. In germline, CDR1 is LNHDA, CDR2 SQIVND (reference sequence). Trimming removed 3 bases from V and 6 bases from J, with 11 bases in between. For the CDR3, the DNA is TGTGCCAGTAGTATTTTAGGGGGAGCTGAAGCTTTCTTT. It is translated as CASSILGGAEAFF.